This paragraph reports one T cell receptor (beta chain). Its antigen is undetermined. V lost 3 bases and J lost 2, with 12 bases in between. This CDR3 comprises 15 residues. Looked up from germline, CDR1 is SNHLY and CDR2 is FYNNEI. The method was immunoSEQ multiplex PCR; TCRdb's version includes in-frame clones alone and lacks a portion of them. In the table there are more than 25,000 clones, approximately 78% of which are singletons. These data come from a study of OX40 agonist ivuxolimab in advanced cancers. Findings and caveats of the study: CD8+ T cells averaged more expanded clones than CD4+. Clones of CD4+ and CD8+ blood T cells grew by week 6 at doses of 0.1 to 3.0 mg/kg.

On cycle 4 day 1 and cycle 7 day 1, as well as at baseline, blood was sampled. Source: CD4+ or CD8+ T cells sorted from blood, taken in a trial of the OX40 agonist ivuxolimab. This sequence joins TRBV2 and TRBJ2-3; D uncertain. This receptor was identified in an adult with an advanced solid tumor such as melanoma, head and neck, liver or kidney cancer. CDR3 nucleotides: TGTGCCAGCAGTGAGGGCCGGCAGCACACAGATACGCAGTATTTT. It yields the protein CASSEGRQHTDTQYF.